Presented here are 13 T cell receptor beta chains from one specimen sequenced in a study of blood T cell repertoires in COVID-19. TCRdb's table, derived via immunoSEQ multiplex PCR, lists solely in-frame clones and lacks some. The top ten clones hold about 9.3% of a sample with roughly 200,000 clones, roughly 86% of them seen once. Sequencing was performed on PBMCs or T cells enriched from blood (not recorded which). These receptors originate from a man between 18 and 35 years old with acute COVID-19.

This chain uses TRBV4-1 with TRBJ2-3; weak D call: TRBD2 (5 bases). Per the germline V gene, CDR1 is MGHRA and CDR2 is YSYEKL. Trimming took 8 bases from V and 4 from J, leaving 16 bases between them. This CDR3 is built from 14 residues. DNA of the CDR3: TGCGCCAGCTGCGAGGATGCGGGTGCAGATACGCAGTATTTT. It yields the protein CASCEDAGADTQYF.

This clone was found once. This chain uses TRBV2 with TRBJ2-1, with a tentative D call TRBD2 (6 bases). Germline assignment: CDR1 SNHLY and CDR2 FYNNEI. This CDR3 is built from 12 residues. The V and J ends lost 4 bases and 6 bases respectively, with 7 bases between them. Here the CDR3 DNA reads TGTGCCAGCAGTGTCGGGAGCAATGAGCAGTTCTTC. It codes for CASSVGSNEQFF.

This chain links TRBV28 with TRBJ1-1; TRBD1 might be the D (5 bases). V was cut by 2 bases and J by 4 bases, with 14 bases left in between. This CDR3 spans 15 amino acids. The germline V gene encodes CDR1 MDHEN and CDR2 SYDVKM. CDR3 in DNA: TGTGCCAGCAGTTTAGGAGGGCAGGGTACCACTGAAGCTTTCTTT. As protein: CASSLGGQGTTEAFF.

This chain connects TRBV7-3 to TRBJ2-5; 7 bases agree with TRBD2. The V gene end was trimmed by 5 bases and the J gene end by 1 base; junction bases not matched to a gene: 1. CDR1 is SGHTA, CDR2 FQGTGA, per germline. The CDR3 length is 13 residues. The CDR3 DNA follows: TGTGCCAGCAGCGCGGGAGCCCAAGAGACCCAGTACTTC. It specifies CASSAGAQETQYF.

This chain joins TRBV7-6 and TRBJ1-6, with D unresolved. CDR1 SGHVS and CDR2 FNYEAQ come from the germline V gene. With 2 bases removed from V and 9 bases from J, the gap between germline ends came to 14 bases. This CDR3 has 15 residues. This CDR3 is CASSLNPGLGSPLHF. CDR3 nucleotides: TGTGCCAGCAGCTTAAACCCGGGGTTGGGTTCACCCCTCCACTTT. Supplemented by reference TRBV7-6 and TRBJ1-6, the full variable domain reads GAGVSQSPRYKVTKRGQDVALRCDPISGHVSLYWYRQALGQGPEFLTYFNYEAQQDKSGLPNDRFSAERPEGSISTLTIQRTEQRDSAMYRCASSLNPGLGSPLHFGNGTRLTVT.

The chain has TRBV30 and TRBJ1-1; possibly TRBD1 for D (5 bases). V was cut by 4 bases and J by 2 bases, with 11 bases left in between. Germline values: CDR1 GTSNPN, CDR2 SVGIG (reference sequence). The CDR3 contains 13 residues. The CDR3 DNA is TGTGCCTGGAATCAGGGCGATAACACTGAAGCTTTCTTT. Translating it yields CAWNQGDNTEAFF. Full variable domain (outside the CDR3, taken from reference TRBV30 and TRBJ1-1): SQTIHQWPATLVQPVGSPLSLECTVEGTSNPNLYWYRQAAGRGLQLLFYSVGIGQISSEVPQNLSASRPQDRQFILSSKKLLLSDSGFYLCAWNQGDNTEAFFGQGTRLTVV.

The chain has TRBV4-1 and TRBJ2-2; TRBD2 matches 8 bases. The CDR3 totals 19 residues. Trimming took 1 base from V and 10 from J; bases not matched to a gene: 20. CDR1 and CDR2 (germline): MGHRA, YSYEKL. CDR3 in amino acids: CASSQVRLAGPAPKVELFF. The CDR3 DNA reads TGCGCCAGCAGCCAAGTTCGGCTAGCGGGTCCTGCCCCCAAGGTGGAGCTGTTTTTT.

Here the CDR3 reads CATGQVGHGYTF. The DNA of the CDR3 is TGTGCCACCGGGCAGGTTGGCCATGGCTACACCTTC. The chain combines TRBV24-1 with TRBJ1-2; no clear D. V lost 9 bases to trimming and J lost 6 bases, with 13 bases between them. Looked up from germline, CDR1 is KGHDR and CDR2 is SFDVKD. CDR3 length: 12 residues.

The genes are TRBV9 and TRBJ2-2; D is perhaps TRBD1 (6 bases). Trimming left V 0 bases short and J 3 bases short, with 9 bases between. CDR1 and CDR2 from the germline V gene are SGDLS and YYNGEE. The CDR3 contains 15 residues. The CDR3 loop is CASSVDTGHTGELFF. In DNA form, the CDR3 reads TGTGCCAGCAGCGTAGATACAGGGCACACCGGGGAGCTGTTTTTT.

The chain joins TRBV7-3 to TRBJ2-5; tentative D call: TRBD2 (5 bases). Trimming stripped 5 bases from V and 1 base from J, with 17 bases between. The CDR3 totals 16 residues. Per germline, CDR1 SGHTA and CDR2 FQGTGA. This CDR3 reads CASSPGSGSTQETQYF. The DNA of the CDR3 is TGTGCCAGCAGCCCTGGCAGCGGCAGTACCCAAGAGACCCAGTACTTC.

The chain employs TRBV2 and TRBJ2-7; TRBD2 might be the D (6 bases). Trimming cost V 7 bases and J 2 bases, with 18 bases left between them. Per germline, CDR1 SNHLY and CDR2 FYNNEI. This CDR3 has 15 amino acids. The CDR3 loop is CASNEAGGGTYEQYF. CDR3 bases: TGTGCCAGCAACGAAGCTGGGGGAGGCACCTACGAGCAGTACTTC. Drawing the rest from reference TRBV2 and TRBJ2-7, the complete variable domain is EPEVTQTPSHQVTQMGQEVILRCVPISNHLYFYWYRQILGQKVEFLVSFYNNEISEKSEIFDDQFSVERPDGSNFTLKIRSTKLEDSAMYFCASNEAGGGTYEQYFGPGTRLTVT.

V is TRBV9 and J is TRBJ2-2, with a tentative D call TRBD1 (5 bases). This CDR3 spans 16 amino acids. V lost 4 bases and J lost 1, with 14 bases in between. Germline CDR1 SGDLS, CDR2 YYNGEE. CDR3 sequence: CASSPRLGVNTGELFF. Here the CDR3 DNA reads TGTGCCAGCAGCCCCCGTTTAGGGGTGAACACCGGGGAGCTGTTTTTT. Using reference TRBV9 and TRBJ2-2 for the parts outside the CDR3, the full variable domain is DSGVTQTPKHLITATGQRVTLRCSPRSGDLSVYWYQQSLDQGLQFLIQYYNGEERAKGNILERFSAQQFPDLHSELNLSSLELGDSALYFCASSPRLGVNTGELFFGEGSRLTVL.

The chain joins TRBV19 to TRBJ2-2, with 8 bases fitting TRBD2. The J segment lost 3 bases and the V segment lost 4 bases, leaving 10 bases of the junction unmatched. CDR3 size: 17 residues. Germline CDR1 and CDR2: LNHDA and SQIVND (reference sequence). The CDR3 is CASSSRSSGLDTGELFF. The CDR3 DNA reads as TGTGCCAGTAGTAGTCGGTCTAGCGGGCTGGACACCGGGGAGCTGTTTTTT.